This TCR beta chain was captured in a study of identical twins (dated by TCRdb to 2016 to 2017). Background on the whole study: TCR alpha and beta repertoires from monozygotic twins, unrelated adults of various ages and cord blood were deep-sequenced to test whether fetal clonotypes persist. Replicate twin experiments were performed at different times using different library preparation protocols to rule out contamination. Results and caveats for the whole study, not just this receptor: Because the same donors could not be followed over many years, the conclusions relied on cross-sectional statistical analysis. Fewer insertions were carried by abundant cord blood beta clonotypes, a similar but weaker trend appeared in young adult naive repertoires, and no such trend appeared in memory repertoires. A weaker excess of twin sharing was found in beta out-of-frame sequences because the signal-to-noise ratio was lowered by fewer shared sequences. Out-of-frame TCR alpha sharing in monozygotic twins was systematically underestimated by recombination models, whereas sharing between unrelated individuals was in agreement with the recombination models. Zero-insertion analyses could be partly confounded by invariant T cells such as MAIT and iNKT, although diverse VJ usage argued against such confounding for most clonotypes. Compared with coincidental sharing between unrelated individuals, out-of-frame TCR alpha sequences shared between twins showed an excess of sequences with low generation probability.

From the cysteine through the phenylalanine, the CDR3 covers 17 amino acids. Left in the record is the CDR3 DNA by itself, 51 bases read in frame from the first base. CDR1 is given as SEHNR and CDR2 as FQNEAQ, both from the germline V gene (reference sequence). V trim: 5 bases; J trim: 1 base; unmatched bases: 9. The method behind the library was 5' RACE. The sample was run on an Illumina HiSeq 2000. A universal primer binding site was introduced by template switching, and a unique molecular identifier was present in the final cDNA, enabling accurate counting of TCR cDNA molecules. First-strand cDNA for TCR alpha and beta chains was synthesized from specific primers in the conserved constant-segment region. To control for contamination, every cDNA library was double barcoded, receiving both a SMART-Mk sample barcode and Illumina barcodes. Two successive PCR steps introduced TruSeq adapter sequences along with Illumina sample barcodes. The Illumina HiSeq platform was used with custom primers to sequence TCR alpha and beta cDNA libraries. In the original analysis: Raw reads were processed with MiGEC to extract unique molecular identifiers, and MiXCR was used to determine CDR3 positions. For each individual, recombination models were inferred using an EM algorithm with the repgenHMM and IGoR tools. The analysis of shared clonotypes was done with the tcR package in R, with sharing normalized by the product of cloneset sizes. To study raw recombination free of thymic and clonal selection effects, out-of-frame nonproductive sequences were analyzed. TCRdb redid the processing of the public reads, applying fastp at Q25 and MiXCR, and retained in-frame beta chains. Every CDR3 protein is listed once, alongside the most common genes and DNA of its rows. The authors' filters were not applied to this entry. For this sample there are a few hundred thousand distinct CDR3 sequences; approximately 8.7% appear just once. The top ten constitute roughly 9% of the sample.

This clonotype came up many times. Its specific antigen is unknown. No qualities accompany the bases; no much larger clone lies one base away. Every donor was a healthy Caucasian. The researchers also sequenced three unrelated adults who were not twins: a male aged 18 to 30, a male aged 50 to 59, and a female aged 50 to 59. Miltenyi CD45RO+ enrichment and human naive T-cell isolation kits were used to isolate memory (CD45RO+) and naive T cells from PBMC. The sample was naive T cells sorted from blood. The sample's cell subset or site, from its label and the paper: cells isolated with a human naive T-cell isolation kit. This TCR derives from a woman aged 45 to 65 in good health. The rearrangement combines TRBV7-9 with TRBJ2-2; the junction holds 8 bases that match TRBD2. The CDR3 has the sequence CASSPRTSGGNTGELFF. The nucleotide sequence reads TGTGCCAGCAGCCCGCGTACTAGCGGAGGGAACACCGGGGAGCTGTTTTTT.